This TCR beta chain stems from a study of regulatory T cells in long-lasting Graves disease. Time point reported: newly diagnosed GD, antithyroid drugs for less than 3 months. TCR sequences were obtained from RNA taken from PBMCs. An endocrinology department located in Xi'an, China, was where the patients came from. Collection of peripheral blood (about 8.8 milliliters) was done using EDTA tubes. With iRepertoire HTBI primers and Arm-PCR of CDR3 regions, TCR beta libraries were built. Via MiXCR, TCRdb re-called the multiplex PCR reads, giving one row per CDR3 protein. Counted here are 350,000 to 550,000 distinct CDR3 sequences, 16% occurring once; the ten biggest clones make up 20% to 25%. Study findings and constraints: There were preferences for TRBV28, TRBJ1-2 and TRBJ2-5 in persistent disease.

This clonotype was recorded at least ten times. The antigen is undetermined. This CDR3 comprises 13 residues. The ends were cut back, 5 bases at V and 8 bases at J, with 15 bases in the middle. These data are also associated with another study on T cells in Graves' hyperthyroidism and ophthalmopathy.

This TCR derives from a woman between 18 and 30 years old with Graves disease. Sequenced material: peripheral blood mononuclear cells (PBMCs), taken at new diagnosis, from a patient treated with antithyroid drugs. This chain connects TRBV12-3 or TRBV12-4 to TRBJ1-2; maybe TRBD1 (5 bases). For the CDR3, the DNA is TGTGCCAGCAGTGGGGACTCAACGGGGGGCTACACCTTC. Translation gives CASSGDSTGGYTF.